This T cell receptor (beta chain) was captured in a study of blood T cell repertoires in COVID-19. Grouping used clinical history reported by participants in a survey and questionnaire. Cohort 3 donors counted as recovered after two negative PCRs, clearance, or resolved symptoms. CDR1 and CDR2 from the germline V gene are MDHEN and SYDVKM. The CDR3 length is 14 residues. Deletions cut 1 base from V and 5 bases from J, with 11 bases between. The protocol was immunoSEQ multiplex PCR, while the TCRdb copy is restricted to in-frame clones and leaves out a portion. The table includes hundreds of thousands of clones, 80% to 90% detected once.

The receptor was isolated from a man aged 25-45 years who had recovered from COVID-19. The chain combines TRBV28 with TRBJ2-5; a possible D gene is TRBD1 (6 bases). Source material: PBMCs or T cells enriched from blood (not recorded which). The CDR3 sequence is CASSLSGAGETQYF. CDR3 bases: TGTGCCAGCAGTTTATCAGGGGCTGGGGAGACCCAGTACTTC.